The next 30 T cell receptor beta chains were all read from a single sample in a study of response to subunit inactivated influenza vaccine (dated by TCRdb to the late 2010s). The library was prepared using RT-PCR. Sequencing took place on an Illumina HiSeq 2500. TCRdb ran its own pipeline on the public reads, namely fastp trimming at Q25 and MiXCR clone calling, and kept in-frame beta chains. A single entry per CDR3 protein holds the most common genes and DNA from its merged rows. The sample table records approximately 500,000 distinct CDR3 sequences; approximately 14% of these occur just once. The biggest ten clones account for more than 9.5% of the sample. Sample: PBMCs from blood, taken 12 days after vaccination. These receptors originate from a man over 45 who received an inactivated influenza vaccine. Donor details come from another sample of the same person, matched by shared clones.

This clonotype appeared a few times. This chain links TRBV6-2 or TRBV6-3 with TRBJ2-1, with D possibly called TRBD1 or TRBD2 (5 bases each). This CDR3 is 17 amino acids long. Germline V lookup: CDR1 MNHEY, CDR2 SVGEGT. Trimming took off 2 bases at V and 9 bases at J, with 23 bases between the two ends. CDR3 DNA: TGTGCCAGCAGTTACAACCCCCTCGGTCCTAGCAGGGTTGAGCAGTTCTTC. Encoded protein: CASSYNPLGPSRVEQFF.

The J gene is TRBJ2-7, the V gene TRBV24-1; D gene uncertain. The CDR3 has 13 residues. Trimming cost V 0 bases and J 6 bases, with 8 bases left between them. Germline V gene data show CDR1 as KGHDR and CDR2 as SFDVKD. The CDR3 reads CATSDLETREQYF. As DNA, the CDR3 is TGTGCCACCAGTGATTTGGAGACTCGCGAGCAGTACTTC.

The sample holds a few counts of this clonotype. The rearrangement joins TRBV6-1 to TRBJ1-2, with TRBD1 matching over 7 bases. The CDR3 consists of 15 residues. CDR1 and CDR2 from the germline V gene are MNHNS and SASEGT. V gave up 5 bases and J gave up 8 bases; unmatched junction bases: 14. CDR3 residues: CASSPVDRVTMGYTF. The DNA of the CDR3 is TGTGCCAGCAGTCCCGTCGACAGGGTAACGATGGGCTACACCTTC.

This clonotype was seen only a few times. The V call is TRBV20-1, the J call TRBJ2-7; 8 bases match TRBD2. The ends lost 6 bases at V and 3 bases at J; junction bases unmatched: 10. The CDR3 spans 14 residues. Per germline, CDR1 DFQATT and CDR2 SNEGSKA (reference sequence). The CDR3 here is CSATPAGVGYEQYF. CDR3 DNA sequence: TGCAGTGCAACACCAGCGGGAGTAGGCTACGAGCAGTACTTC.

This clonotype appeared a few times. The chain uses TRBV11-2 and TRBJ2-3; 7 positions agree with TRBD1. The CDR3 runs to 13 residues. The J segment lost 6 bases and the V segment lost 5 bases, leaving 5 bases of the junction unmatched. Germline V gene lookup returns CDR1 SGHAT and CDR2 FQNNGV. The CDR3 coding sequence is TGTGCCAGCAGCCAGACAGGGTTGGATACGCAGTATTTT. Its protein product is CASSQTGLDTQYF.

V usage is TRBV18 and J usage is TRBJ2-7; no reliable D call. This CDR3 spans 13 amino acids. Trimming shortened V by 0 bases and J by 2 bases, and 5 bases separated the two germline ends. CDR1 and CDR2 (germline): KGHSH, LQKENI. The CDR3, as DNA: TGTGCCAGCTCACCACCGGCCACCTACGAGCAGTACTTC. Protein sequence: CASSPPATYEQYF.

This clonotype was seen at least ten times. The chain combines TRBV12-3 or TRBV12-4 with TRBJ2-1; the match to TRBD1 covers 7 bases. This CDR3 spans 13 amino acids. J was trimmed by 5 bases and V by 6 bases; bases with no gene match: 4. CDR3 amino acids: CASSFDRDNEQFF. The CDR3 bases are TGTGCCAGCAGCTTTGACAGGGACAATGAGCAGTTCTTC.

This chain uses TRBV20-1 with TRBJ2-7, with a tentative D call TRBD2 (5 bases). The germline CDR1 and CDR2 sequences are DFQATT and SNEGSKA (reference sequence). Trimming took off 6 bases at V and 0 bases at J, with 12 bases between the two ends. The CDR3 is 13 amino acids. CDR3 sequence: CSAIRGASYEQYF. Written as DNA, the CDR3 is TGCAGTGCCATCCGGGGAGCCTCCTACGAGCAGTACTTC.

This clonotype has only a few counts. The chain carries TRBV11-2 and TRBJ1-5, with D tentatively TRBD1 (6 bases). The germline V gene encodes CDR1 SGHAT and CDR2 FQNNGV. This CDR3 is built from 14 residues. The V end lost 5 bases, the J end lost 4 bases, and 12 bases lay between the germline ends. The chain's CDR3 is CASSPDRINQPQHF. The DNA for the CDR3 is TGTGCCAGCAGCCCCGACAGGATTAATCAGCCCCAGCATTTT.

The sample holds many counts of this clonotype. DNA of the CDR3: TGTGCCAGCAGTCTCCGGCTAGCGGGGAGCACAGATACGCAGTATTTT. This sequence encodes CASSLRLAGSTDTQYF. The J gene is TRBJ2-3, the V gene TRBV12-3 or TRBV12-4, with 9 nucleotides matching TRBD2. After removal of 5 bases from V and 0 bases from J, the junction contained 6 bases not matched to a gene. This CDR3 is 16 amino acids long.

This clonotype was observed a handful of times. The rearrangement uses TRBV7-2 and TRBJ1-1, with D possibly TRBD1 on 6 matching bases. Germline V lookup: CDR1 SGHTA, CDR2 FQGNSA. This CDR3 is 15 amino acids long. Trimming pared 5 bases from V and 1 base from J, leaving 14 bases between. The CDR3 here is CASSVMTGANTEAFF. The CDR3 DNA sequence: TGTGCCAGCAGCGTTATGACAGGAGCGAACACTGAAGCTTTCTTT.

V gene TRBV24-1 combines with J gene TRBJ2-5; 7 bases agree with TRBD1. This CDR3 has 15 amino acids. Trimming cost V 5 bases and J 1 base; bases outside gene matches: 6. The germline CDR1 and CDR2 sequences are KGHDR and SFDVKD. The CDR3: CATSGGQDSQETQYF. The CDR3 nucleotides read TGTGCCACCAGTGGAGGACAGGACTCCCAAGAGACCCAGTACTTC.

The sample holds a few counts of this clonotype. The genes are TRBV5-1 and TRBJ2-6; maybe TRBD1 (6 bases). Trimming took off 0 bases at V and 0 bases at J, with 13 bases between the two ends. This CDR3 comprises 18 residues. Germline-derived CDR1 and CDR2 are SGHRS and YFSETQ. In DNA, the CDR3 is TGCGCCAGCAGCTTGGGACAGGTTTCGGGCTCTGGGGCCAACGTCCTGACTTTC. Translated, it gives CASSLGQVSGSGANVLTF. Variable domain in full (rest from reference TRBV5-1 and TRBJ2-6): KAGVTQTPRYLIKTRGQQVTLSCSPISGHRSVSWYQQTPGQGLQFLFEYFSETQRNKGNFPGRFSGRQFSNSRSEMNVSTLELGDSALYLCASSLGQVSGSGANVLTFGAGSRLTVL.

The genes are TRBV6-5 and TRBJ2-7; TRBD2 agrees at 8 bases. Germline V CDR1 and CDR2: MNHEY, SVGAGI. The J segment lost 7 bases and the V segment lost 2 bases, leaving 10 bases of the junction unmatched. This CDR3 comprises 15 residues. The CDR3, as DNA: TGTGCCAGCAGTTACGGGAGCGGGGGCGCTGGGGAGCAGTACTTC. Encoded protein: CASSYGSGGAGEQYF.

This clonotype has at least ten counts. The rearrangement uses TRBV12-3 or TRBV12-4 and TRBJ1-4; no definite D call. This CDR3 is 11 amino acids long. V was cut by 7 bases and J by 7 bases, with 7 bases left in between. This CDR3 is CASTLGEKLFF. CDR3 DNA: TGTGCCAGCACCTTGGGTGAAAAACTGTTTTTT.

This clonotype was seen only a few times. The chain combines TRBV18 with TRBJ2-7; 9 positions match TRBD1. V shed 3 bases, J shed 4 bases, and the junction held 4 bases outside the gene matches. The CDR3 runs 14 residues. Germline assignment: CDR1 KGHSH and CDR2 LQKENI. The CDR3 sequence is CASSPGTGIYEQYF. The DNA of the CDR3 is TGTGCCAGCTCACCCGGGACAGGGATTTACGAGCAGTACTTC.

CDR3 DNA: TGTGCCAGCAGTCGACAAGGGAGGGGATTTGGGCAGCCCCAGCATTTT. Translating it yields CASSRQGRGFGQPQHF. The rearrangement uses TRBV6-1 and TRBJ1-5; tentatively, D is TRBD1 (5 bases). CDR3 length: 16 amino acids. Germline loops: CDR1 MNHNS, CDR2 SASEGT. Trimming removed 5 bases from V and 7 bases from J, with 21 bases in between.

This clonotype has a handful of counts. CDR3 bases: TGCAGTGCTAATGGACTAGCTAACACCGGGGAGCTGTTTTTT. This translates into CSANGLANTGELFF. V and J are TRBV20-1 and TRBJ2-2, with 8 bases lining up with TRBD2. Looked up from germline, CDR1 is DFQATT and CDR2 is SNEGSKA (reference sequence). This CDR3 region has 14 residues. V trimming: 4 bases; J trimming: 2 bases; junction bases outside the gene matches: 3.

The rearrangement joins TRBV3-1 to TRBJ2-7; D remains ambiguous. Germline CDR1 and CDR2: LGHDT and YNNKEL (reference sequence). V was trimmed by 1 base and J by 4 bases, leaving 11 bases between them. The CDR3 is made up of 14 amino acids. CDR3 in amino acids: CASSQAHRKYEQYF. The CDR3 bases are TGTGCCAGCAGCCAAGCCCACAGAAAATACGAGCAGTACTTC.

This clonotype was seen a few times. V usage is TRBV29-1 and J usage is TRBJ1-1; D is perhaps TRBD1 (5 bases). The ends were cut back, 6 bases at V and 1 base at J, with 9 bases in the middle. Germline-derived CDR1 and CDR2 are SQVTM and ANQGSEA. There are 12 residues in the CDR3. The chain's CDR3 is CSVLQANTEAFF. The DNA of the CDR3 is TGCAGCGTCCTACAGGCGAACACTGAAGCTTTCTTT. Filled out from reference TRBV29-1 and TRBJ1-1, the complete variable domain reads SAVISQKPSRDICQRGTSLTIQCQVDSQVTMMFWYRQQPGQSLTLIATANQGSEATYESGFVIDKFPISRPNLTFSTLTVSNMSPEDSSIYLCSVLQANTEAFFGQGTRLTVV.

J is TRBJ2-7 and V is TRBV6-1; D ambiguous. The CDR3 length is 12 residues. Germline values: CDR1 MNHNS, CDR2 SASEGT. V dropped 6 bases and J dropped 2 bases, with 8 bases sitting between them. The CDR3 loop is CASSDPPYEQYF. In DNA form, the CDR3 reads TGTGCCAGCAGCGACCCCCCCTACGAGCAGTACTTC.

This clonotype was counted a few times. J is TRBJ2-1 and V is TRBV7-2, with D perhaps matching TRBD2 (6 bases). This CDR3 contains 22 residues. V lost 2 bases and J 0 bases, leaving 29 bases between the germline ends. Germline V gene lookup returns CDR1 SGHTA and CDR2 FQGNSA. The CDR3 nucleotides read TGTGCCAGCAGCTTATTATTAGGCAGCGGGTTCTCCGGACTTAGCTCCTACAATGAGCAGTTCTTC. It translates to CASSLLLGSGFSGLSSYNEQFF.

The J gene is TRBJ2-3, the V gene TRBV7-2, with 13 positions matching TRBD2. Germline lookup yields CDR1 SGHTA and CDR2 FQGNSA. The V gene end was trimmed by 7 bases and the J gene end by 4 bases; junction bases not matched to a gene: 5. The CDR3 length is 15 residues. The CDR3 region is CASTLLAGGPDTQYF. The CDR3 nucleotides read TGTGCCAGCACCCTACTAGCGGGGGGGCCAGATACGCAGTATTTT.

Here the CDR3 reads CASSYSRTLETQYF. The DNA for the CDR3 is TGTGCCAGCAGTTACTCCCGGACCCTGGAGACCCAGTACTTC. The chain links TRBV6-5 to TRBJ2-5; D remains unclear. The CDR3 loop spans 14 amino acids. CDR1 is MNHEY and CDR2 is SVGAGI in the germline V gene. Trimming pared 0 bases from V and 5 bases from J, leaving 10 bases between.

The chain combines TRBV5-1 with TRBJ2-7, with a possible D match to TRBD2 (6 bases). The CDR3 has 15 residues. V was clipped by 2 bases and J by 0 bases, with 12 bases between them. CDR1 and CDR2 (germline): SGHRS, YFSETQ. CDR3 sequence reads: CASSLPGRYSYEQYF. CDR3 coding DNA: TGCGCCAGCAGCTTACCGGGGAGGTACTCCTACGAGCAGTACTTC.

This chain connects TRBV7-6 to TRBJ1-1; TRBD1 matches 7 bases. The germline gives CDR1 SGHVS, CDR2 FNYEAQ. After removal of 3 bases from V and 6 bases from J, the junction contained 10 bases not matched to a gene. This CDR3 region has 15 residues. The CDR3 is CASSLDGTDRSEAFF. Written as DNA, the CDR3 is TGTGCCAGCAGCTTGGACGGGACAGATCGGTCTGAAGCTTTCTTT.

This clonotype was found a few times. The chain combines TRBV20-1 with TRBJ2-3; D remains ambiguous. V lost 1 base and J 1 base, leaving 6 bases between the germline ends. The CDR3 is made up of 13 amino acids. Germline assignment: CDR1 DFQATT and CDR2 SNEGSKA (reference sequence). The CDR3 spells CSARGHRTDTQYF. CDR3 sequence (DNA): TGCAGTGCTAGAGGGCACCGCACAGATACGCAGTATTTT.

This clonotype was detected only a few times. The CDR3 DNA is TGCAGTGCTAGTGGTCTGGCCGACAATGAGCAGTTCTTC. Amino acids: CSASGLADNEQFF. The V and J genes are TRBV20-1 and TRBJ2-1; D is ambiguous. Germline V gene sequence: CDR1 DFQATT, CDR2 SNEGSKA (reference sequence). V was cut by 3 bases and J by 5 bases, with 11 bases left in between. The CDR3 covers 13 residues.

The rearrangement links TRBV5-1 to TRBJ2-5; the D call may be TRBD1 or TRBD2 (5 bases each). The germline CDR1 and CDR2 sequences are SGHRS and YFSETQ. Trimming removed 1 base from V and 2 bases from J, with 15 bases in between. The length of the CDR3 is 16 residues. The CDR3 nucleotides read TGCGCCAGCAGCTTGACGGGGCTAGCTATACAAGAGACCCAGTACTTC. It specifies CASSLTGLAIQETQYF.

The genes are TRBV20-1 and TRBJ2-5, with a weak D call TRBD2 (5 bases). V gave up 4 bases and J gave up 4 bases, with 19 bases separating them. The germline V gene has CDR1 DFQATT and CDR2 SNEGSKA (reference sequence). The CDR3 is 15 amino acids. CDR3 bases: TGCAGTGCTAACCCTTCGGGAAGATTTGGAGAGACCCAGTACTTC. It is translated as CSANPSGRFGETQYF.